This T cell receptor (beta chain) was identified in a study of immune evolution from preneoplasia to lung adenocarcinoma. Study summary: HLA loss of heterozygosity: around 6.5% AIS, about 15% MIA, roughly 30% ADC, none AAH.

This clone is large within its sample. Patient tissue came from resections in Japan or China, 2014–2017. Two lung cancer pathologists independently confirmed each histologic diagnosis. Some clones are missing from TCRdb's copy, which holds only in-frame ones; the method was immunoSEQ multiplex PCR. The table has about 4,900 clones, about 80% seen once. Deletions cut 7 bases from V and 8 bases from J, with 14 bases between. From germline, CDR1 is SQVTM and CDR2 ANQGSEA. This CDR3 contains 11 residues. The TCR comes from a person in their sixties or seventies with lung adenocarcinoma. The sample consisted of FFPE minimally invasive lung adenocarcinoma tissue. The V call is TRBV29-1, the J call TRBJ1-1, with TRBD1 as a possible D gene (5 bases). Here the CDR3 DNA reads TGCAGCGGCGACGTGGGGACGGAAGCTTTCTTT. Residues: CSGDVGTEAFF.